Presented here are 10 T cell receptor beta chains from one specimen sequenced in a study of blood T cell repertoires in COVID-19. TCRdb keeps only in-frame clones here, not all; method: immunoSEQ multiplex PCR. This table holds tens of thousands of clones, roughly 89% found once. Sequencing was done on a sample of peripheral blood. These receptors were collected from a woman aged 55-75 years with COVID-19, enrolled during active disease.

The rearrangement links TRBV7-2 to TRBJ2-3; a possible D gene is TRBD2 (6 bases). Germline CDR1 reads SGHTA; CDR2 reads FQGNSA. This CDR3 is built from 16 residues. Trimming pared 1 base from V and 0 bases from J, leaving 11 bases between. CDR3 protein: CASSLGASVSTDTQYF. The CDR3 nucleotides are TGTGCCAGCAGCTTAGGGGCTAGCGTCAGCACAGATACGCAGTATTTT.

The chain carries TRBV12-3 or TRBV12-4 and TRBJ2-1, with a tentative D call TRBD2 (5 bases). The CDR3 is 12 residues long. V shed 5 bases and J shed 8 bases, with 10 bases lying between them. CDR3 DNA: TGTGCCAGCAGTACTGTGCGGGATGAGCAGTTCTTC. It specifies CASSTVRDEQFF.

This chain uses TRBV3-1 (or the pseudogene TRBV3-2) with TRBJ2-1, with 10 bases that match TRBD2. After removal of 7 bases from V and 7 bases from J, the junction contained 4 bases not matched to a gene. This CDR3 is built from 13 residues. CDR1 and CDR2 from the germline V gene are LGHDT and YNNKEL (reference sequence). The CDR3 sequence is CASKRGGWNEQFF. The CDR3 DNA reads as TGTGCCAGCAAGCGGGGGGGCTGGAATGAGCAGTTCTTC.

V usage is TRBV7-2 and J usage is TRBJ1-1, with D possibly matching TRBD1 (6 bases). The CDR3 has 15 amino acids. CDR1 and CDR2 from the germline V gene are SGHTA and FQGNSA. V was shortened by 5 bases and J by 1 base, with 14 bases between the two germline ends. CDR3 nucleotide sequence: TGTGCCAGCAGCCAATTCGGACAGCAGAACACTGAAGCTTTCTTT. Protein sequence: CASSQFGQQNTEAFF.

The V call is TRBV6-5, the J call TRBJ2-3, with 9 bases matching TRBD2. After removal of 3 bases from V and 5 bases from J, the junction contained 6 bases not matched to a gene. The CDR3 contains 15 residues. Germline CDR1 MNHEY, CDR2 SVGAGI. CDR3 protein: CASSYQRGEGDTQYF. The CDR3 DNA sequence: TGTGCCAGCAGTTATCAGCGGGGGGAGGGAGATACGCAGTATTTT.

The chain employs TRBV27 and TRBJ2-1; 7 nucleotides match TRBD1. There are 15 residues in the CDR3. CDR1 is MNHEY, CDR2 SMNVEV, per germline (reference sequence). V lost 6 bases, J lost 2 bases, and 7 bases stayed unmatched. This CDR3 is CASSLPGGPYNEQFF. CDR3 coding DNA: TGTGCCAGCAGCCTCCCAGGGGGTCCCTACAATGAGCAGTTCTTC.

This sequence joins TRBV2 and TRBJ2-7, with a tentative D call TRBD1 (5 bases). The CDR3 is 12 residues long. V was cut by 8 bases and J by 4 bases, with 12 bases left in between. The V gene's germline CDR1 is SNHLY and CDR2 FYNNEI. The CDR3 sequence is CASGDSSYEQYF. CDR3 nucleotides: TGTGCCAGCGGAGACAGCTCGTACGAGCAGTACTTC.

The chain carries TRBV12-3 or TRBV12-4 and TRBJ2-7; tentatively, D is TRBD1 (6 bases). The CDR3 has 12 amino acids. Trimming shortened V by 5 bases and J by 4 bases, and 9 bases separated the two germline ends. CDR3 residues: CASSPQGYEQYF. CDR3 DNA sequence: TGTGCCAGCAGTCCTCAGGGGTACGAGCAGTACTTC.

In its sample, this clone was seen once. This chain connects TRBV29-1 to TRBJ1-1; D uncertain. The CDR3 has 14 amino acids. Germline V gene data show CDR1 as SQVTM and CDR2 as ANQGSEA. Between the trimmed V and J ends, which lost 7 bases and 1 base, there was a span of 16 bases. The CDR3: CSGRRDSRNTEAFF. The CDR3, as DNA: TGCAGCGGTAGGCGTGATAGCAGGAACACTGAAGCTTTCTTT. Full variable domain (rest looked up from reference TRBV29-1 and TRBJ1-1): SAVISQKPSRDICQRGTSLTIQCQVDSQVTMMFWYRQQPGQSLTLIATANQGSEATYESGFVIDKFPISRPNLTFSTLTVSNMSPEDSSIYLCSGRRDSRNTEAFFGQGTRLTVV.

The chain recombines TRBV5-1 with TRBJ2-5; D perhaps matches TRBD2 (5 bases). In germline, CDR1 is SGHRS, CDR2 YFSETQ. The CDR3 extends over 17 amino acids. The germline V and J ends were trimmed by 0 bases and 1 base, with 16 bases remaining between them. Here the CDR3 reads CASSLVGGGPIQETQYF. CDR3 nucleotides: TGCGCCAGCAGCTTGGTGGGTGGCGGGCCGATCCAAGAGACCCAGTACTTC. Filled out from reference TRBV5-1 and TRBJ2-5, the complete variable domain reads KAGVTQTPRYLIKTRGQQVTLSCSPISGHRSVSWYQQTPGQGLQFLFEYFSETQRNKGNFPGRFSGRQFSNSRSEMNVSTLELGDSALYLCASSLVGGGPIQETQYFGPGTRLLVL.